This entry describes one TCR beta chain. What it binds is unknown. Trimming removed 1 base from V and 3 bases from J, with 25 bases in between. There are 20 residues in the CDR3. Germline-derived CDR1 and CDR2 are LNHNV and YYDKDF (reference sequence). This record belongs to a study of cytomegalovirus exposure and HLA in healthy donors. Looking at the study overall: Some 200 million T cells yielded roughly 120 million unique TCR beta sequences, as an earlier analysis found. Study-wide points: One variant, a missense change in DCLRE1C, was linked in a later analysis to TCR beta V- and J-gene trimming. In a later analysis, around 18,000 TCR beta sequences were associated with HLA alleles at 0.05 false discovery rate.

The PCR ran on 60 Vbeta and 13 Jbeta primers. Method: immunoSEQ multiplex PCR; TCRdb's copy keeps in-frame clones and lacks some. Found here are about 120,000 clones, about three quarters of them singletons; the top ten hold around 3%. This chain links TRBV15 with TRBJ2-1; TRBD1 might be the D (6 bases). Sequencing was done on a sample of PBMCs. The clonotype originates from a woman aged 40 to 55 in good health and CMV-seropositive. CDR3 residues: CATSRGDRAGVGFGYNEQFF. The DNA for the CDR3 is TGTGCCACCAGCAGAGGGGACCGGGCAGGGGTTGGGTTCGGCTACAATGAGCAGTTCTTC.